The 28 T cell receptor beta chains below were found in one sample sequenced in a study of cytomegalovirus exposure and HLA in healthy donors. It was with 60 Vbeta and 13 Jbeta primers that the PCR ran. Some clones are missing from TCRdb's copy, which holds only in-frame ones; the method was immunoSEQ multiplex PCR. The table has approximately 170,000 clones, about 77% seen once. The specimen sequenced was PBMCs. Receptors originate from a woman between 40 and 50 years old in good health and CMV-seropositive.

CDR3 DNA: TGCGCCAGCAGCCCCGACAGGGGAGGGGATGAGCAGTTCTTC. This sequence encodes CASSPDRGGDEQFF. The gene calls are TRBV5-1 and TRBJ2-1; possible D gene TRBD1, 8 bases. V was cut by 4 bases and J by 8 bases, with 16 bases left in between. This CDR3 spans 14 amino acids. Germline V CDR1 and CDR2: SGHRS, YFSETQ.

This chain joins TRBV6-5 and TRBJ2-2; D is unresolved. Germline V gives CDR1 MNHEY, CDR2 SVGAGI. V lost 7 bases and J lost 3, with 9 bases in between. This CDR3 region has 13 residues. The CDR3 DNA reads TGTGCCAGCATTAAACAAGACACCGGGGAGCTGTTTTTT. Translation: CASIKQDTGELFF.

The rearrangement uses TRBV7-8 and TRBJ2-5, with 7 bases that match TRBD1. The CDR3 is made up of 13 amino acids. The germline V gene has CDR1 SGHVS and CDR2 FQNEAQ. Trimming cost V 5 bases and J 4 bases; bases outside gene matches: 4. The CDR3, as DNA: TGTGCCAGCAGCCTCAGACAGGGAGAGACCCAGTACTTC. This translates into CASSLRQGETQYF.

The rearrangement uses TRBV11-2 and TRBJ2-5; D is ambiguous. This CDR3 has 12 residues. Germline CDR1 is SGHAT and CDR2 is FQNNGV. V lost 5 bases and J 5 bases, leaving 9 bases between the germline ends. As DNA, the CDR3 is TGTGCCAGCAGCACCGTCCGGGAGACCCAGTACTTC. Its translation: CASSTVRETQYF.

The rearrangement links TRBV5-4 to TRBJ2-1, with TRBD2 matching over 10 bases. Germline V gene data show CDR1 as SGHNT and CDR2 as YYREEE (reference sequence). Trimming at V came to 0 bases and at J to 0 bases, leaving 6 bases not matched to a gene. The CDR3 spans 18 residues. Written as DNA, the CDR3 is TGTGCCAGCAGCTTGGGTCTAGCGGGAGAGGGCTCCTACAATGAGCAGTTCTTC. It specifies CASSLGLAGEGSYNEQFF. Together with reference TRBV5-4 and TRBJ2-1, the CDR3 gives the full variable domain: ETGVTQSPTHLIKTRGQQVTLRCSSQSGHNTVSWYQQALGQGPQFIFQYYREEENGRGNFPPRFSGLQFPNYSSELNVNALELDDSALYLCASSLGLAGEGSYNEQFFGPGTRLTVL.

A few counts support this clone. The chain employs TRBV7-9 and TRBJ1-4, with D possibly matching TRBD1 (6 bases). This CDR3 is built from 13 residues. Germline CDR1 and CDR2: SEHNR and FQNEAQ (reference sequence). Trimming pared 5 bases from V and 6 bases from J, leaving 10 bases between. CDR3 in amino acids: CASSGTSYEKLFF. CDR3 in DNA: TGTGCCAGCAGCGGGACAAGTTATGAAAAACTGTTTTTT.

This chain uses TRBV2 with TRBJ2-1, with 7 bases that match TRBD2. Germline CDR1 reads SNHLY; CDR2 reads FYNNEI. The CDR3 has 17 amino acids. With 4 bases clipped from V and 4 bases from J, the junction kept 13 bases outside the gene matches. For the CDR3, the DNA is TGTGCCAGCAGTGCTGAGCGGGGCCGGGTCCTTTACAATGAGCAGTTCTTC. It is translated as CASSAERGRVLYNEQFF.

V gene TRBV30 combines with J gene TRBJ1-5; D might be TRBD1 (5 bases). V lost 3 bases and J 3 bases, leaving 15 bases between the germline ends. The CDR3 is made up of 15 amino acids. From germline, CDR1 is GTSNPN and CDR2 SVGIG (reference sequence). CDR3 coding DNA: TGTGCCTGGAGCGGTCGGGGGGGGGACAATCAGCCCCAGCATTTT. Protein: CAWSGRGGDNQPQHF.

The chain joins TRBV6-6 to TRBJ2-7; 11 nucleotides align to TRBD1. Germline lookup yields CDR1 MNHNY and CDR2 SVGAGI (reference sequence). The length of the CDR3 is 16 residues. With 4 bases clipped from V and 6 bases from J, the junction kept 11 bases outside the gene matches. CDR3 sequence: CASSSPGQGVSGEQYF. The CDR3 DNA follows: TGTGCCAGCAGTTCCCCGGGACAGGGGGTTTCCGGCGAGCAGTACTTC.

The chain has TRBV29-1 and TRBJ1-6; TRBD1 matches 8 bases. The CDR3 has 16 residues. Looked up from germline, CDR1 is SQVTM and CDR2 is ANQGSEA. The V segment lost 7 bases and the J segment 3 bases; nucleotides outside the gene matches: 11. The DNA for the CDR3 is TGCAGCGCAGGGGGGACAGGAAAGCTCTATAATTCACCCCTCCACTTT. Amino acids: CSAGGTGKLYNSPLHF.

Comment on this clone: Additional DNA sequences in this sample encode the identical CDR3. The rearrangement joins TRBV19 to TRBJ2-5; D perhaps matches TRBD1 (5 bases). Deletions cut 2 bases from V and 4 bases from J, with 5 bases between. The CDR3 length is 12 residues. The germline CDR1 and CDR2 sequences are LNHDA and SQIVND (reference sequence). The DNA of the CDR3 is TGTGCCAGTAGTATAAGGGGAGAGACCCAGTACTTC. Translated: CASSIRGETQYF.

This CDR3 reads CASSPDYDRAGEQYF. The CDR3 DNA sequence: TGTGCCAGCAGCCCTGATTATGACAGGGCTGGCGAGCAGTACTTC. The chain has TRBV7-8 and TRBJ2-7, with 7 bases identical to TRBD1. Losses at the gene ends were 5 bases for V and 6 bases for J; bases not matched to a gene: 13. The CDR3 sequence is 15 residues long. Germline V gene sequence: CDR1 SGHVS, CDR2 FQNEAQ.

The J gene is TRBJ2-7, the V gene TRBV6-5, with D possibly matching TRBD2 (5 bases). This CDR3 spans 15 amino acids. Germline V gene sequence: CDR1 MNHEY, CDR2 SVGAGI. V was pared by 6 bases and J by 1 base, with 16 bases between. DNA for the CDR3: TGTGCCAGCAGCCGCTCGGCTGAGCGGTCCTACGAGCAGTACTTC. Translated: CASSRSAERSYEQYF.

As regards this clone: Mismatch with germline at one junction end may stem from a read error. The gene calls are TRBV7-2 and TRBJ1-4; 7 bases fit TRBD1. The germline V gene encodes CDR1 SGHTA and CDR2 FQGNSA. The CDR3 is 15 amino acids. The CDR3 bases are TGTGCCAGCAGCCTAGCCGGGACAGTTAATGAAAAACTGTTTTTT. Encoded protein: CASSLAGTVNEKLFF.

The rearrangement uses TRBV11-3 and TRBJ2-5, with D possibly being TRBD1 (5 bases). Germline V lookup: CDR1 SGHNT, CDR2 YENEEA. The CDR3 runs 13 residues. V lost 5 bases, J lost 5 bases, and 12 bases lay in between. In DNA, the CDR3 is TGTGCCAGCAGCCTTCAGGGTAGTGAGACCCAGTACTTC. It translates to CASSLQGSETQYF.

The chain recombines TRBV5-1 with TRBJ2-3; D is unclear. Germline lookup yields CDR1 SGHRS and CDR2 YFSETQ. V lost 5 bases to trimming and J lost 6 bases, with 13 bases between them. CDR3 length: 13 residues. The CDR3 coding sequence is TGCGCCAGCAGTCGGATAGCCGAGGATACGCAGTATTTT. The encoded protein is CASSRIAEDTQYF.

A few counts support this clone. The rearrangement links TRBV4-2 to TRBJ2-1; 9 positions agree with TRBD2. With V trimmed by 8 bases and J by 6 bases, 8 bases remained unmatched. The length of the CDR3 is 14 residues. Germline lookup yields CDR1 LGHNA and CDR2 YNFKEQ. The CDR3 here is CASRGGTSINEQFF. The CDR3 coding sequence is TGTGCCAGCCGCGGCGGGACTAGCATCAATGAGCAGTTCTTC.

This rearrangement joins TRBV28 to TRBJ2-5; maybe TRBD2 (6 bases). The germline V gene encodes CDR1 MDHEN and CDR2 SYDVKM. The CDR3 sequence is 15 residues long. V lost 5 bases and J 5 bases, leaving 18 bases between the germline ends. This chain's CDR3 is CASSSSGGIRETQYF. The CDR3 nucleotides are TGTGCCAGCAGTAGTAGCGGAGGTATTCGGGAGACCCAGTACTTC. Based on the CDR3 plus reference TRBV28 and TRBJ2-5, the full variable domain is DVKVTQSSRYLVKRTGEKVFLECVQDMDHENMFWYRQDPGLGLRLIYFSYDVKMKEKGDIPEGYSVSREKKERFSLILESASTNQTSMYLCASSSSGGIRETQYFGPGTRLLVL.

The V call is TRBV27, the J call TRBJ2-7; TRBD1 agrees at 9 bases. The length of the CDR3 is 14 residues. Germline CDR1 and CDR2: MNHEY and SMNVEV (reference sequence). V dropped 8 bases and J dropped 3; count of bases not matched to a gene: 8. Here the CDR3 DNA reads TGTGCCAGCGGACAGGGGCCAGGGAACTACGAGCAGTACTTC. Residues: CASGQGPGNYEQYF.

The CDR3 DNA reads TGTGCCAGCAGTTCTCGCGCTAACTATGGCTACACCTTC. It is translated as CASSSRANYGYTF. The chain combines TRBV28 with TRBJ1-2, with D uncertain. V shed 4 bases and J shed 0 bases, with 6 bases lying between them. Germline CDR1 and CDR2: MDHEN and SYDVKM. This CDR3 spans 13 amino acids.

The genes are TRBV30 and TRBJ2-1; 8 bases line up with TRBD2. V shed 0 bases and J 5 bases; nucleotides not matched to a gene: 3. Germline CDR1 GTSNPN, CDR2 SVGIG (reference sequence). The CDR3 has 14 residues. This CDR3 reads CAWSVTSGNNEQFF. Here the CDR3 DNA reads TGTGCCTGGAGTGTAACTAGCGGTAACAATGAGCAGTTCTTC.

The CDR3 DNA reads as TGTGCCAGCAGTCACCTATATGGCTACACCTTC. Protein sequence: CASSHLYGYTF. The rearrangement uses TRBV28 and TRBJ1-2; unclear D gene. V dropped 5 bases and J dropped 5 bases, with 6 bases sitting between them. CDR1 and CDR2 (germline): MDHEN, SYDVKM. The CDR3 is 11 amino acids.

The chain joins TRBV4-1 to TRBJ2-7; 9 bases map to TRBD1. Germline trimming cut 6 bases from V and 3 bases from J; bases unmatched to any gene: 6. Germline CDR1 and CDR2: MGHRA and YSYEKL. This CDR3 contains 14 residues. The CDR3 nucleotides read TGCGCCAGCAGTTTTTCGACAGGGGGCTACGAGCAGTACTTC. Its translation is CASSFSTGGYEQYF.

The chain combines TRBV21-1 with TRBJ1-1; the table gives TRBD1 as D, unverified against the DNA. TRBV21-1 is classified as a pseudogene. The CDR3 loop spans 19 amino acids. The CDR3 DNA reads TGTGCCAGCAGCAAAGCGGGACAGGGGATCTATCACCTTAACTTTGAAGCTTTCTTT. Encoded protein: CASSKAGQGIYHLNFEAFF.

This clone was seen more than once but under ten times. The gene calls are TRBV14 and TRBJ2-2; TRBD2 agrees at 11 bases. The ends lost 5 bases at V and 2 bases at J; junction bases unmatched: 4. The CDR3 sequence is 16 residues long. Germline-derived CDR1 and CDR2 are SGHDN and FVKESK. Written as DNA, the CDR3 is TGTGCCAGCAGCTACCGACTAGCGGGAAACACCGGGGAGCTGTTTTTT. Residues: CASSYRLAGNTGELFF.

V gene TRBV19 combines with J gene TRBJ1-4, with unresolved D. Trimming cost V 3 bases and J 6 bases, with 11 bases left between them. Germline V lookup: CDR1 LNHDA, CDR2 SQIVND (reference sequence). The CDR3 runs 14 residues. The CDR3: CASSIRSAHEKLFF. CDR3 nucleotide sequence: TGTGCCAGTAGTATCAGGTCCGCCCATGAAAAACTGTTTTTT.

The V call is TRBV6-5, the J call TRBJ1-2, with a tentative D call TRBD1 (5 bases). This CDR3 has 15 residues. The V end lost 9 bases, the J end lost 3 bases, and 20 bases lay between the germline ends. The germline CDR1 and CDR2 sequences are MNHEY and SVGAGI. CDR3 nucleotides: TGTGCCAGTGGCAGGGCATCCCCCCCGTACTATGGCTACACCTTC. Amino acids: CASGRASPPYYGYTF.

V is TRBV5-4 and J is TRBJ2-1; D uncertain. Trimming pared 5 bases from V and 6 bases from J, leaving 15 bases between. There are 14 residues in the CDR3. Germline CDR1 is SGHNT and CDR2 is YYREEE (reference sequence). CDR3 DNA sequence: TGTGCCAGCAGTTACCGGTCCCTAGGCAATGAGCAGTTCTTC. Amino acid sequence: CASSYRSLGNEQFF. The entire variable domain, with the rest obtained from reference TRBV5-4 and TRBJ2-1, is as follows: ETGVTQSPTHLIKTRGQQVTLRCSSQSGHNTVSWYQQALGQGPQFIFQYYREEENGRGNFPPRFSGLQFPNYSSELNVNALELDDSALYLCASSYRSLGNEQFFGPGTRLTVL.